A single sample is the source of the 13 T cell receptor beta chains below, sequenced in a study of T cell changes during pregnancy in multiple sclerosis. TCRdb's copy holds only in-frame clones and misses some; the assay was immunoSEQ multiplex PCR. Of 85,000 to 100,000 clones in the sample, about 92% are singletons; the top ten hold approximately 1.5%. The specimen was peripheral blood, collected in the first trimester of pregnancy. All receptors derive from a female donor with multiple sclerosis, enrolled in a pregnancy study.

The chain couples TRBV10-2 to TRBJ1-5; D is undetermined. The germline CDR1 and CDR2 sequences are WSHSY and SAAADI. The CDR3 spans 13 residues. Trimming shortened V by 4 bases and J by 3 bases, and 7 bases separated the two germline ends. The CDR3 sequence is CASSGADNQPQHF. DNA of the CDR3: TGCGCCAGCAGTGGGGCAGACAATCAGCCCCAGCATTTT.

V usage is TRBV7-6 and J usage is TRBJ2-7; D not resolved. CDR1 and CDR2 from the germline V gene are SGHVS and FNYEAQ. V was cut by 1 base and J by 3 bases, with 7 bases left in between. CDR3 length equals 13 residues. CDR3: CASSLDSSYEQYF. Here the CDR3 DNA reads TGTGCCAGCAGCTTAGACAGCAGCTACGAGCAGTACTTC.

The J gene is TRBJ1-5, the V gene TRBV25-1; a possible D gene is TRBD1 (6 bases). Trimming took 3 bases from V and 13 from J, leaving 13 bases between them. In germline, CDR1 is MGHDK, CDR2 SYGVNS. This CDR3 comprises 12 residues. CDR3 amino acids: CASSDPPGHQHF. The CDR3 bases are TGTGCCAGCAGTGATCCCCCGGGACATCAGCATTTT.

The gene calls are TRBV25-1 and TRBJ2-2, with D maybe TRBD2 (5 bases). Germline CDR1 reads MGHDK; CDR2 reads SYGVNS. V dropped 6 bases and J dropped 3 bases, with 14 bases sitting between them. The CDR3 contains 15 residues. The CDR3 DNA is TGTGCCAGCAGCACTAGGTCTTCTGACACCGGGGAGCTGTTTTTT. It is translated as CASSTRSSDTGELFF.

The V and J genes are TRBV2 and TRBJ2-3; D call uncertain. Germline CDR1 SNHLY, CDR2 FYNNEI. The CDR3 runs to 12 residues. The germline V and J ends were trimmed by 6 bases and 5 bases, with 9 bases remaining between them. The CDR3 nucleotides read TGTGCCAGCAGGGCGACACTAGATACGCAGTATTTT. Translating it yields CASRATLDTQYF.

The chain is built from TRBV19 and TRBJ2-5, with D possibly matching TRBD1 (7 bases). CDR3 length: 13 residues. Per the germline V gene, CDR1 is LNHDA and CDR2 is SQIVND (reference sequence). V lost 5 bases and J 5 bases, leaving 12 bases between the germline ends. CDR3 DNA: TGTGCCAGTAGTTCACAGGGGAGGGAGACCCAGTACTTC. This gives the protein CASSSQGRETQYF.

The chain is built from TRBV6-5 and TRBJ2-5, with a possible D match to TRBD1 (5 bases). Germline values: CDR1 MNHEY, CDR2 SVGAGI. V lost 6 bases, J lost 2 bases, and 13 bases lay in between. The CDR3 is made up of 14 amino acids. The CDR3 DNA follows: TGTGCCAGCAGACCGGACACTGCGCAAGAGACCCAGTACTTC. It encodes CASRPDTAQETQYF.

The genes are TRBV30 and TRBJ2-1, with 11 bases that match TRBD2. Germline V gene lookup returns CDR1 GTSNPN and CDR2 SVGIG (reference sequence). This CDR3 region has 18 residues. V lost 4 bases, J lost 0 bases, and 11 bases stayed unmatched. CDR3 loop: CAWIPGTSGWSSYNEQFF. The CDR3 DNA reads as TGTGCCTGGATTCCCGGGACTAGCGGATGGAGCTCCTACAATGAGCAGTTCTTC.

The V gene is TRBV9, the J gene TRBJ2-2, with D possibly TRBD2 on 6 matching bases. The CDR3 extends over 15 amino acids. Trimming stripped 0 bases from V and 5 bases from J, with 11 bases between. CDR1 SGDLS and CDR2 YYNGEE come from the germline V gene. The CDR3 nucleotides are TGTGCCAGCAGCGTAGGTCCGGCGGGGACCGGGGAGCTGTTTTTT. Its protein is CASSVGPAGTGELFF.

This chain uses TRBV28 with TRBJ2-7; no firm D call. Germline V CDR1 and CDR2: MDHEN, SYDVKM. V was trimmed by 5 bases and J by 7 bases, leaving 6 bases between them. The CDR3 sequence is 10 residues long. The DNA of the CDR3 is TGTGCCAGCAGTGGAGTGGAGCAGTACTTC. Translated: CASSGVEQYF.

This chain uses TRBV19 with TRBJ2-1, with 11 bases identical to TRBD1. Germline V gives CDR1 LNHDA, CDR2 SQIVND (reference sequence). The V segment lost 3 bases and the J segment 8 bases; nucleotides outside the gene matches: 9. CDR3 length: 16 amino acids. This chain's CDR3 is CASSIYGTGGRDEQFF. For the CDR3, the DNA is TGTGCCAGTAGTATCTACGGGACAGGGGGGCGAGATGAGCAGTTCTTC.

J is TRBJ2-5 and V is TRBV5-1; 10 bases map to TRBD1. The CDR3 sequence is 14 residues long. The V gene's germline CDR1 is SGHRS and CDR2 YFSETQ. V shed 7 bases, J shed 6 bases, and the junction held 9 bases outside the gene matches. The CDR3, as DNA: TGCGCCAGCTCCGGGACAGGGGAAGGACAGACCCAGTACTTC. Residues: CASSGTGEGQTQYF.

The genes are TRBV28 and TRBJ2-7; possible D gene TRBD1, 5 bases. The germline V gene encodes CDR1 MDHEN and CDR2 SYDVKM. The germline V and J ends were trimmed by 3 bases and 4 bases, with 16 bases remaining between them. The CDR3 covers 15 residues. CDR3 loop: CASSFYQGLSYEQYF. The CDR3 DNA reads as TGTGCCAGCAGTTTTTATCAGGGCTTGTCTTACGAGCAGTACTTC. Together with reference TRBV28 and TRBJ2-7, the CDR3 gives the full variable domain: DVKVTQSSRYLVKRTGEKVFLECVQDMDHENMFWYRQDPGLGLRLIYFSYDVKMKEKGDIPEGYSVSREKKERFSLILESASTNQTSMYLCASSFYQGLSYEQYFGPGTRLTVT.